A selection of T cell receptor beta chains follows, all from one sample in a study of CDR3 diversity in severe acne. Each CDR3 protein is one row after TCRdb ran MiXCR on the PCR reads. This repertoire shows 65,000 to 95,000 distinct CDR3 sequences, 51% found once; its top ten account for roughly an eighth. The material sequenced was blood. These receptors were obtained from a male donor in good health, without acne. The CDR3 runs from the conserved cysteine through the conserved F or W. A D gene is named only where the DNA matches it firmly. A clone size is listed for some rows: how often the clone was seen (once, few, many), or a class if it is expanded.

TRBD2 | TRBJ2-1 | - | TRBV10-3 | TGTGCCATCAGTGAGGAGGGACTAGCGGGGGAGAACATGCACGACCATGAGCAGTTCTTC | CAISEEGLAGENMHDHEQFF
TRBD1 | TRBJ2-7 | - | TRBV10-2 | TGCGCCAGCAGACGGACAGGGCAGTATTACGAGCAGTACTTC | CASRRTGQYYEQYF
TRBD1 | TRBJ1-1 | - | TRBV20-1 | TGCAGTGCCAGCGGGGACAGGTTGAACACTGAAGCTTTCTTT | CSASGDRLNTEAFF
TRBD2 | TRBJ2-3 | - | TRBV7-9 | TGTGCCAGCAGTCCCGGGGCTAGCGGGGGGGGTTGCACAGATACGCAGTATTTT | CASSPGASGGGCTDTQYF
- | TRBJ2-7 | many | TRBV7-9 | TGTGCCAGCAGCTTAGTAGGTCTTGCCGAGCAGTACTTC | CASSLVGLAEQYF
TRBD2 | TRBJ2-5 | medium-sized | TRBV20-1 | TGCAGTGCTTCACTAGCGGGAGTTGAAGGGACCCAGTACTTC | CSASLAGVEGTQYF
TRBD2 | TRBJ2-1 | - | TRBV7-6 | TGTGCCAGCAGCCTATTCCCCGGGACTAGCGGGAGCTATGAGCAGTTCTTC | CASSLFPGTSGSYEQFF
TRBD1 | TRBJ1-5 | - | TRBV7-6 | TGTGCCAGCAGCTTGTACCCCGGGACAGGGGCGACCCTGGTTGGGAATCAGCCCCAGCATTTT | CASSLYPGTGATLVGNQPQHF
TRBD1 | TRBJ1-2 | - | TRBV7-9 | TGTGCCAGCAGCGACCGGGACAGGGGCGTTAACTATGGCTACACCTTC | CASSDRDRGVNYGYTF
TRBD2 | TRBJ2-7 | - | TRBV6-5 | TGTGCCAGCAGTTACCTCGGGATAGCGGGAGTGAACGAGCAGTACTTC | CASSYLGIAGVNEQYF
- | TRBJ1-3 | few | TRBV24-1 | TGTGCCACCAGTGTATTAATCTCTGGAAACACCATATATTTT | CATSVLISGNTIYF
- | TRBJ1-3 | - | TRBV5-4 | TGTGCCAGCAGCTTGGTTTCCGGAAACACCATATATTTT | CASSLVSGNTIYF
TRBD1 | TRBJ1-1 | many | TRBV5-6 | TGTGCCAGCAGCTTGTACAGGGGGATGAACACTGAAGCTTTCTTT | CASSLYRGMNTEAFF
TRBD1 | TRBJ1-2 | - | TRBV29-1 | TGCAGCGTCGGACAGGGGGACTATGGCTACACCTTC | CSVGQGDYGYTF
TRBD1 | TRBJ1-2 | - | TRBV5-8 | TGTGCCAGCAGCTTTTGGACAGGGGATGGCTACACCTTC | CASSFWTGDGYTF
- | TRBJ1-1 | many | TRBV25-1 | TGTGCCAGCAGTGAATATATAGTAGGCCGGAACACTGAAGCTTTCTTT | CASSEYIVGRNTEAFF